This T cell receptor beta chain is drawn from a study of beta chain features in type 1 diabetes. Whole-study findings and limits: Patients with type 1 diabetes showed fewer VDJ junction insertions and more deletions.

CDR1 and CDR2 from the germline V gene are SGHAT and FQNNGV. Losses at the gene ends were 0 bases for V and 5 bases for J; bases not matched to a gene: 9. The CDR3 sequence is 16 residues long. This clone came up once. The antigen remains undetermined. Via the markers CD45RO/CCR7/CD25/CD127/CD95/CD27, stem cell-like memory, regulatory, central memory and naive CD4+ cells were sorted. Reverse transcription of all isolated RNA meant that expressed TCRB transcripts were sequenced. The table came from immunoSEQ multiplex PCR; TCRdb's copy has only in-frame clones and leaves some out. This sample has approximately 120,000 clones, with less than 40% found just once.

The V gene is TRBV11-2, the J gene TRBJ1-2; 7 bases agree with TRBD1. Sequenced: stem cell memory CD4+ T cells from blood. This receptor was obtained from a woman aged 18-29 years in good health. The CDR3, as DNA: TGTGCCAGCAGCTTAGATCGCGGGACAGCGCAATATGGCTACACCTTC. It yields the protein CASSLDRGTAQYGYTF.